This T cell receptor (beta chain) was observed in a study of identical twins. TCRdb passed the 5' RACE reads through MiXCR, listing each CDR3 protein once. The table lists hundreds of thousands of distinct CDR3 sequences, under 9% of them singletons. The CDR3 is 15 residues long. V gave up 4 bases and J gave up 3 bases, with 12 bases separating them. In germline, CDR1 is MGHRA, CDR2 YSYEKL. This clonotype was counted ten times or more. These data are also associated with another study on yellow fever vaccine responses in identical twins. This second study notes: Twins' vaccine T cell response reportedly gave the appearance of partial convergence and partial personalization.

This sequence was found in a woman aged 18-29 years in good health. Sequenced: memory (CD45RO+) T cells sorted from blood. The chain uses TRBV4-1 and TRBJ1-4; D unclear. CDR3 sequence (DNA): TGCGCCAGCAGCCTACTAAGAGGGCCTAATGAAAAACTGTTTTTT. Translating it yields CASSLLRGPNEKLFF.